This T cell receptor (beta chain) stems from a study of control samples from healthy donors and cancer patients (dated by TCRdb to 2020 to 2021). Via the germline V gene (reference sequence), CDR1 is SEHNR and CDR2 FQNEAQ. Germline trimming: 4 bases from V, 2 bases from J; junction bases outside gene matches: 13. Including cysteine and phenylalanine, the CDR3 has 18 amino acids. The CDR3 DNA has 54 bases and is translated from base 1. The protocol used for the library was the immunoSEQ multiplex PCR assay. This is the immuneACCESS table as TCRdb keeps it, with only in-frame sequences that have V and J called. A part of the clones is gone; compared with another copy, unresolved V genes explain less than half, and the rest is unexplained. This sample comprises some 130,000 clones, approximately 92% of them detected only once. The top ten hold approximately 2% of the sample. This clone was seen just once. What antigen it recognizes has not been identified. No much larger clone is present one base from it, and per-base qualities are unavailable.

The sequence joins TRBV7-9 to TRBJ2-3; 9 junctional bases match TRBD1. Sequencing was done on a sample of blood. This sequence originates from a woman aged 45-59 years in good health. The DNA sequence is TGTGCCAGCAGCTATAAGACTCGGACAGGGGCTTTCACAGATACGCAGTATTTT. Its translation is CASSYKTRTGAFTDTQYF.